The rows below give T cell receptor beta chains drawn from one sample of a study of metastatic and nonmetastatic thyroid tumors. TCRdb reanalyzed the PCR reads via MiXCR. The sample has roughly 29,000 clones, roughly 19% seen once. Sequenced material: blood. Receptors originate from a female donor with papillary thyroid cancer or a benign thyroid nodule (not recorded which). Some clones in this sample may be carry-over from other donors' samples. Both conserved end residues are part of each CDR3. D genes are given only for firm matches. Size values are once, few and many counts, or a class for expanded clones, and some rows have none.

TRBD2 many TRBJ2-1 TRBV4-1 CASSQLAARYNEQFF TGCGCCAGCAGCCAACTAGCGGCTAGGTACAATGAGCAGTTCTTC
NA few TRBJ2-1 TRBV19 CASRPLRQKGTNEQFF TGTGCCAGTCGCCCTTTGAGGCAGAAGGGGACGAATGAGCAGTTCTTC
NA many TRBJ1-4 TRBV30 CAWRSPGTNEKLFF TGTGCCTGGAGGAGCCCAGGAACTAATGAAAAACTGTTTTTT
NA few TRBJ2-1 TRBV10-3 CAIRGDVPHNEQFF TGTGCCATCAGGGGGGACGTCCCCCACAATGAGCAGTTCTTC
NA NA TRBJ2-1 TRBV5-1 CASSPLTAPSYNEQFF TGCGCCAGCAGCCCCCTGACAGCCCCATCCTACAATGAGCAGTTCTTC
NA few TRBJ2-7 TRBV7-8 CASSLELRWSSYEQYF TGTGCCAGCAGCTTGGAGCTCCGGTGGAGCTCCTACGAGCAGTACTTC
NA NA TRBJ1-5 TRBV19 CASSIPGGRGQPQHF TGTGCCAGTAGTATTCCGGGAGGGCGCGGTCAGCCCCAGCATTTT
NA NA TRBJ1-1 TRBV5-6 CASSLPGNTEAFF TGTGCCAGCAGCCTCCCAGGGAACACTGAAGCTTTCTTT
NA few TRBJ2-6 TRBV6-1 CASSSMSSGANVLTF TGTGCCAGCAGCTCCATGAGCTCTGGGGCCAACGTCCTGACTTTC
TRBD2 many TRBJ2-7 TRBV20-1 CSAPRTSGLHYEQYF TGCAGTGCTCCCCGGACTAGCGGATTACACTACGAGCAGTACTTC
NA NA TRBJ2-3 TRBV6-1 CASSLGQTTDTQYF TGTGCCAGCAGTCTTGGACAGACCACAGATACGCAGTATTTT
NA NA TRBJ1-5 TRBV2 CSTHGDADQPQHF TGTTCCACTCACGGGGACGCAGATCAGCCCCAGCATTTT
TRBD2 NA TRBJ2-2 TRBV20-1 CSARVAGSNTGELFF TGCAGTGCTAGAGTAGCGGGATCGAACACCGGGGAGCTGTTTTTT
NA many TRBJ2-7 TRBV5-1 CASSSRQDSYEQYF TGCGCCAGCAGCTCCCGGCAGGACTCCTACGAGCAGTACTTC
TRBD2 NA TRBJ2-5 TRBV30 CAWSVRAIGGAADF TGTGCCTGGAGTGTACGGGCTATCGGGGGGGCCGCGGACTTC
NA many TRBJ1-5 TRBV20-1 CSVSNQRADRNQPQHF TGCAGTGTATCCAACCAGAGAGCCGACCGCAATCAGCCCCAGCATTTT
TRBD1 once TRBJ2-7 TRBV7-2 CASSLGTGGEQYF TGTGCCAGCAGCTTAGGGACAGGGGGTGAGCAGTACTTC
NA few TRBJ1-3 TRBV11-1 CASSLEGASSGNTIYF TGTGCCAGCAGCTTAGAAGGGGCAAGCTCTGGAAACACCATATATTTT
TRBD2 NA TRBJ2-3 TRBV12-5 CASGWGIGSGGSTDTQYF TGTGCTAGTGGCTGGGGAATTGGAAGCGGGGGATCCACAGATACGCAGTATTTT
TRBD2 few TRBJ2-1 TRBV24-1 CATSDGGLAGGYNEQFF TGTGCCACCAGTGATGGGGGACTAGCGGGAGGCTACAATGAGCAGTTCTTC
NA many TRBJ1-1 TRBV30 CAWSGQLSNTEAFF TGTGCCTGGAGTGGGCAGTTATCGAACACTGAAGCTTTCTTT
NA NA TRBJ2-2 TRBV20-1 CSAREGVGAGELFF TGCAGTGCTAGAGAAGGAGTTGGAGCCGGGGAGCTGTTTTTT
NA NA TRBJ1-3 TRBV5-1 CASSLDLGQVNTIYF TGCGCCAGCAGCTTGGATTTGGGACAAGTAAACACCATATATTTT
TRBD2 many TRBJ2-5 TRBV9 CASSAAIGGGETQYF TGTGCCAGCAGCGCCGCGATCGGGGGAGGGGAGACCCAGTACTTC
NA NA TRBJ1-1 TRBV6-1 CASSLPTGLMNTEAFF TGTGCCAGCTCCCTGCCGACAGGATTAATGAACACTGAAGCTTTCTTT
NA few TRBJ2-3 TRBV29-1 CSVETGWGDTQYF TGCAGCGTAGAAACAGGTTGGGGGGATACGCAGTATTTT
NA NA TRBJ2-7 TRBV27 CASSPDISYEQYF TGTGCCAGCAGCCCCGATATATCCTACGAGCAGTACTTC
NA many TRBJ2-4 TRBV28 CASSFRAVLAKNIQYF TGTGCCAGCAGTTTCAGAGCAGTACTAGCCAAAAACATTCAGTACTTC
NA NA TRBJ1-4 TRBV15 CATSRRGRVDRFPKLFF TGTGCCACCAGCAGAAGGGGCAGGGTCGACAGGTTTCCGAAACTGTTTTTT
NA NA TRBJ2-7 TRBV10-3 CAISTLAPQEYEQYF TGTGCCATCAGTACCCTAGCACCCCAAGAGTACGAGCAGTACTTC
NA NA TRBJ1-6 TRBV20-1 CSAAEPGRQNSPLHF TGCAGTGCTGCTGAACCGGGACGGCAAAATTCACCCCTCCACTTT
NA many TRBJ2-1 TRBV6-1 CASSPVGGSYNEQFF TGTGCCAGCAGTCCTGTGGGGGGCTCCTACAATGAGCAGTTCTTC
TRBD1 many TRBJ1-5 TRBV20-1 CSGTGQSNQPQHF TGCAGTGGGACGGGACAGAGCAATCAGCCCCAGCATTTT
TRBD2 medium-sized TRBJ2-7 TRBV28 CASSSLEAGAYEQYF TGTGCCAGCAGTTCCCTGGAGGCGGGAGCTTACGAGCAGTACTTC
TRBD1 few TRBJ2-5 TRBV6-1 CASSDRDRGLLETQYF TGTGCCAGCAGTGACCGGGACAGGGGGCTATTGGAGACCCAGTACTTC
TRBD2 NA TRBJ2-5 TRBV20-1 CSARGITSRSGGQLETQYF TGCAGTGCTAGAGGAATTACGTCGCGTAGCGGGGGGCAGTTGGAGACCCAGTACTTC
TRBD1 NA TRBJ2-3 TRBV11-2 CASSTLDRGYTQYF TGTGCCAGCAGCACGCTGGACAGGGGGTATACGCAGTATTTT
NA many TRBJ2-1 TRBV15 CATSRNRDLYNEQFF TGTGCCACCAGCAGAAACAGGGACTTATACAATGAGCAGTTCTTC
TRBD1 few TRBJ1-4 TRBV6-2/TRBV6-3 CASSTNDRGYNEKLFF TGTGCCAGCAGTACTAATGACAGGGGATATAATGAAAAACTGTTTTTT
TRBD2 many TRBJ2-2 TRBV2 CASRKGLGTGELFF TGTGCCAGCAGGAAAGGACTAGGCACCGGGGAGCTGTTTTTT
TRBD1 NA TRBJ2-7 TRBV18 CASSPGTGWDEQYF TGTGCCAGCTCACCGGGGACAGGGTGGGACGAGCAGTACTTC
NA many TRBJ2-1 TRBV2 CASSKRSSSYNEQFF TGTGCCAGCAGTAAGCGGTCAAGCTCCTACAATGAGCAGTTCTTC
NA NA TRBJ2-2 TRBV9 CASSVGLLSGELFF TGTGCCAGCAGCGTCGGGCTACTGTCCGGGGAGCTGTTTTTT
TRBD2 many TRBJ2-3 TRBV7-9 CASSFGVAGGWSTDTQYF TGTGCCAGCAGCTTTGGAGTAGCGGGAGGGTGGAGCACAGATACGCAGTATTTT
TRBD1 many TRBJ2-2 TRBV3-1 CASTDRGLFGTGELFF TGTGCCAGCACAGACAGGGGGTTATTTGGCACCGGGGAGCTGTTTTTT
NA few TRBJ1-2 TRBV28 CASRAGQGFGYTF TGTGCCAGCAGGGCTGGGCAGGGGTTCGGCTACACCTTC